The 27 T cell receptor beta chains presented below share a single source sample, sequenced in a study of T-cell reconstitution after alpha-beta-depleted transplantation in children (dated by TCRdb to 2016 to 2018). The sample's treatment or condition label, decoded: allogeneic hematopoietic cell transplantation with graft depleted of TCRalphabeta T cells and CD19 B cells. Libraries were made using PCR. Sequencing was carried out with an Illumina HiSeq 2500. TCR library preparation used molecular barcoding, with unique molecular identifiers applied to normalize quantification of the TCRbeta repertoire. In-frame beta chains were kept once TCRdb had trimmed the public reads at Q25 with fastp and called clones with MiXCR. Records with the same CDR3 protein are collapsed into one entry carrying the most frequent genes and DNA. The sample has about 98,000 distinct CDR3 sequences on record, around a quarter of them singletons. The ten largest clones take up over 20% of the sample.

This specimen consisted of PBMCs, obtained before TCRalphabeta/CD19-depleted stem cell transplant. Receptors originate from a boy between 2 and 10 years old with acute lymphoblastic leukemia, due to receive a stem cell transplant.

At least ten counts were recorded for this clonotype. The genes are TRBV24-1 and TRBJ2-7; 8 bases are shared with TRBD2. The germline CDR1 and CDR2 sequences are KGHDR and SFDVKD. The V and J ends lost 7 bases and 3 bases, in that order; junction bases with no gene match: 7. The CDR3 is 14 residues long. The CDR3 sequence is CATSTSGVLYEQYF. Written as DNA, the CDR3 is TGTGCCACCAGCACTAGCGGAGTTCTCTACGAGCAGTACTTC.

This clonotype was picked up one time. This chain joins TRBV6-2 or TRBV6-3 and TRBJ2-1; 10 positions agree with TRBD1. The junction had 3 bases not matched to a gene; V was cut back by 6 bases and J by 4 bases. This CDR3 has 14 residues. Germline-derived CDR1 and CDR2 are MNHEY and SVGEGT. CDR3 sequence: CASRPGQGYNEQFF. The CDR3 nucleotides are TGTGCCAGCAGACCGGGACAGGGGTACAATGAGCAGTTCTTC.

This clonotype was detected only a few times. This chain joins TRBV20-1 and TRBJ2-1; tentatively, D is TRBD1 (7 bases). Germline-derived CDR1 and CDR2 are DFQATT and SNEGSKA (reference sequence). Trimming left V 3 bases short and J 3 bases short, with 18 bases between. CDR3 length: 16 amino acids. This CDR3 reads CSASGGTVIDYNEQFF. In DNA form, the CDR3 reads TGCAGTGCTAGTGGCGGGACAGTTATCGACTACAATGAGCAGTTCTTC.

CDR3 residues: CASSYRPGGSTDTQYF. As DNA, the CDR3 is TGTGCCAGCAGTTACCGTCCGGGAGGTAGCACAGATACGCAGTATTTT. The V call is TRBV6-5, the J call TRBJ2-3; 7 bases line up with TRBD2. Germline CDR1 MNHEY, CDR2 SVGAGI. The CDR3 is made up of 16 amino acids. J lost 0 bases, V lost 2 bases, and 5 bases had no gene match.

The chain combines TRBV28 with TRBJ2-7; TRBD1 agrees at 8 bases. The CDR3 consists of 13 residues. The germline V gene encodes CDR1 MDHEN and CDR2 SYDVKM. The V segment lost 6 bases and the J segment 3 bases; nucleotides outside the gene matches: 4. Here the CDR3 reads CASRPGGSYEQYF. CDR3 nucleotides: TGTGCCAGCAGACCAGGGGGCAGCTACGAGCAGTACTTC.

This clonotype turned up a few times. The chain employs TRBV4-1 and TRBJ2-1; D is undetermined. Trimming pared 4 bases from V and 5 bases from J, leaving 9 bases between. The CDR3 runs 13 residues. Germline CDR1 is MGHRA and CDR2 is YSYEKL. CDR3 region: CASSRPTDNEQFF. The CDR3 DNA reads TGCGCCAGCAGCCGGCCCACCGACAATGAGCAGTTCTTC.

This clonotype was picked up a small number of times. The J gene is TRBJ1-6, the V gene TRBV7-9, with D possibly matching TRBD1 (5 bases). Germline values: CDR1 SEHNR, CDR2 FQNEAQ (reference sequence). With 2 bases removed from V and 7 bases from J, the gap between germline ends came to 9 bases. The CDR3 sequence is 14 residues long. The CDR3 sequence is CASSLTGWNSPLHF. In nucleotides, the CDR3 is TGTGCCAGCAGCTTAACAGGTTGGAATTCACCCCTCCACTTT.

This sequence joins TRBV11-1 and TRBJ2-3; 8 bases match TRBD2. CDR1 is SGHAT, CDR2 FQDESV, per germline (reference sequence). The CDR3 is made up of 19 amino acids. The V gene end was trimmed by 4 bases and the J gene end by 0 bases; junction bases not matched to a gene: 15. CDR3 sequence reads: CASSSPPGYSGSSTDTQYF. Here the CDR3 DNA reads TGTGCCAGCAGCTCTCCCCCTGGTTACAGCGGGAGCAGCACAGATACGCAGTATTTT.

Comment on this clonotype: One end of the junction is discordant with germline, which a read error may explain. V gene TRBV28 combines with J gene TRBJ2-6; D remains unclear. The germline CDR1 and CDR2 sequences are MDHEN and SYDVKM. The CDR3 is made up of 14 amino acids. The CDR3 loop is CVSSFRSGANVLTF. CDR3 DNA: TGTGTCAGCAGCTTCCGCTCTGGGGCCAACGTCCTGACTTTC.

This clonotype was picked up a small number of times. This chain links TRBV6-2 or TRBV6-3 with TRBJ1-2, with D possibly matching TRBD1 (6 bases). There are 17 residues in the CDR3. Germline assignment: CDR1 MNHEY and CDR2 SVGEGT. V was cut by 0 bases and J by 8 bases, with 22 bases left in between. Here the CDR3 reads CASSYSRMRTVARGYTF. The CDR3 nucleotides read TGTGCCAGCAGTTACTCTAGGATGAGGACAGTCGCTAGAGGCTACACCTTC.

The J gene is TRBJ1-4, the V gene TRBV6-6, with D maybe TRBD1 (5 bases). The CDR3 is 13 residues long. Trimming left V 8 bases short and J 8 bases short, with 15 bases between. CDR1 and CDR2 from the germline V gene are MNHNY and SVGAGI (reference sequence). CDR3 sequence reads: CASLKGPGEKLFF. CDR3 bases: TGTGCCAGCCTAAAGGGGCCTGGGGAAAAACTGTTTTTT.

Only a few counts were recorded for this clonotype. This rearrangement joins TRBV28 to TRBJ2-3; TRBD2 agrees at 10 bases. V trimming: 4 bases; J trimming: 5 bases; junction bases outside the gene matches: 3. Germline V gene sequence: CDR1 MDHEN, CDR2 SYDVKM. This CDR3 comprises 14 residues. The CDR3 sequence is CASSWTSGRDTQYF. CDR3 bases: TGTGCCAGCAGTTGGACTAGCGGTAGAGATACGCAGTATTTT.

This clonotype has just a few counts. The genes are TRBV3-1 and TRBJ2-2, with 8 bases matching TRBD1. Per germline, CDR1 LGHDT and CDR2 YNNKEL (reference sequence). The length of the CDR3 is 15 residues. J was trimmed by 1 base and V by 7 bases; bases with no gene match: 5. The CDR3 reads CASNSGTGNTGELFF. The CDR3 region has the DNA TGTGCCAGCAATTCGGGGACAGGGAACACCGGGGAGCTGTTTTTT.

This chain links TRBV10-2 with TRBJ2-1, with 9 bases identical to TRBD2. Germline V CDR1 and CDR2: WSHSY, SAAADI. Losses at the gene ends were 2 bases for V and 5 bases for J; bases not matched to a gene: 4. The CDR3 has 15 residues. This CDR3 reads CASSEGGRGDNEQFF. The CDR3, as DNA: TGCGCCAGCAGTGAGGGCGGGAGGGGGGACAATGAGCAGTTCTTC.

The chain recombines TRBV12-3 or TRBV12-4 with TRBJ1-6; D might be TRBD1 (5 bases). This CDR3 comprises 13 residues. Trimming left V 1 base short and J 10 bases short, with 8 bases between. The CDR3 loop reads CASSLVGDSPLHF. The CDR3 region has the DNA TGTGCCAGCAGTTTAGTGGGGGACTCACCCCTCCACTTT.

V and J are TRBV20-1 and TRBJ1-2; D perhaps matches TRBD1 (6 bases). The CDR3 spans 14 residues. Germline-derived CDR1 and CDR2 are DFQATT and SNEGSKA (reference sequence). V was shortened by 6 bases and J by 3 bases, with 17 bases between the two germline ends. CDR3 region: CSALDSRRDYGYTF. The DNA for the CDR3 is TGCAGTGCCCTGGACAGTCGGAGGGACTATGGCTACACCTTC.

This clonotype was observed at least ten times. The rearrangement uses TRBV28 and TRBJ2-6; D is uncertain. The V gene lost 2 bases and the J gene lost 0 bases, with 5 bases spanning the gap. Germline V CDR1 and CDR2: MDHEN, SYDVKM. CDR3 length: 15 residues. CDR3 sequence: CASSLGFSGANVLTF. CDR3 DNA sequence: TGTGCCAGCAGTTTAGGATTCTCTGGGGCCAACGTCCTGACTTTC.

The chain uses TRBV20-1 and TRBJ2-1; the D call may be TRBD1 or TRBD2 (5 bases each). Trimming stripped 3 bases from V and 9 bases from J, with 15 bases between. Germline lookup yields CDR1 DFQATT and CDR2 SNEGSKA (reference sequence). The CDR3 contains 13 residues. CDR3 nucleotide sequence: TGCAGTGCTAGTAAAGGATCAGGGAGTGAGCAGTTCTTC. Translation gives CSASKGSGSEQFF.

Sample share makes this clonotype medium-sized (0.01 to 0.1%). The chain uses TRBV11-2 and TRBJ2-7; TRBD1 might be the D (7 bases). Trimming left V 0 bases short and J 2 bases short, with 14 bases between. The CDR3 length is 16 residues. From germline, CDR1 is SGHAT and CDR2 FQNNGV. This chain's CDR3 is CASSLDRAGGTYEQYF. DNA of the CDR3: TGTGCCAGCAGCTTAGATCGGGCAGGGGGGACCTACGAGCAGTACTTC.

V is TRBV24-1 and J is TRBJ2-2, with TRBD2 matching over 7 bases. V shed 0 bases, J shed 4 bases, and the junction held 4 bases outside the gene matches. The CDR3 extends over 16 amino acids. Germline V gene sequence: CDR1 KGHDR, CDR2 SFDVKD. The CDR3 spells CATSDLGGLSTGELFF. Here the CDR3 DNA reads TGTGCCACCAGTGATTTGGGGGGACTATCCACCGGGGAGCTGTTTTTT.

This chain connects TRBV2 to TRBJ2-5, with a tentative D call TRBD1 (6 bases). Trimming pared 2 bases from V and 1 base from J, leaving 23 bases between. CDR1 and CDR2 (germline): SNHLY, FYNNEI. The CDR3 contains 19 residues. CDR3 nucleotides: TGTGCCAGCAGTGAACTCGCCGTGGAGAGGGGGATGTTCCAAGAGACCCAGTACTTC. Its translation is CASSELAVERGMFQETQYF. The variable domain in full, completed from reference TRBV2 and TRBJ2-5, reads EPEVTQTPSHQVTQMGQEVILRCVPISNHLYFYWYRQILGQKVEFLVSFYNNEISEKSEIFDDQFSVERPDGSNFTLKIRSTKLEDSAMYFCASSELAVERGMFQETQYFGPGTRLLVL.

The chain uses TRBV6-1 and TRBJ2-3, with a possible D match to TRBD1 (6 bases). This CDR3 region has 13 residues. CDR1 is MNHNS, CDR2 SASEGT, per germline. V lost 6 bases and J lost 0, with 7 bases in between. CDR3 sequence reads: CASRRGSTDTQYF. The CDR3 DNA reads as TGTGCCAGCAGGAGGGGGAGCACAGATACGCAGTATTTT.

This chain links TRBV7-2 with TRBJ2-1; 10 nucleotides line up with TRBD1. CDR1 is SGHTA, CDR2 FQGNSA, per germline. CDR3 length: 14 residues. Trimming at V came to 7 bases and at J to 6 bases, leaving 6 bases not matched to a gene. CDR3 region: CASTLDRGANEQFF. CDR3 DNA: TGTGCCAGCACCTTGGACAGGGGGGCCAATGAGCAGTTCTTC.

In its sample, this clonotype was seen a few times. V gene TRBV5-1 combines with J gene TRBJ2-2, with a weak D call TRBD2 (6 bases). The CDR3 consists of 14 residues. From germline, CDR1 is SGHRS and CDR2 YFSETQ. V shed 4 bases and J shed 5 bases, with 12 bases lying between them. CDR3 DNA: TGCGCCAGCAGCCGTAGCGGAGGGACCGGGGAGCTGTTTTTT. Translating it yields CASSRSGGTGELFF.

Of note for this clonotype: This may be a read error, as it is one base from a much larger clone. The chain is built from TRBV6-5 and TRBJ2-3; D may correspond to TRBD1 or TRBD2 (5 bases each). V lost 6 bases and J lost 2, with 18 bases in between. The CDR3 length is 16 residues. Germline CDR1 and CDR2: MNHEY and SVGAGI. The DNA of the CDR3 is TGTGCCAGCAGCCAATCGAGGGGCACGGACACAGATACGCAGTATTTT. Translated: CASSQSRGTDTDTQYF.

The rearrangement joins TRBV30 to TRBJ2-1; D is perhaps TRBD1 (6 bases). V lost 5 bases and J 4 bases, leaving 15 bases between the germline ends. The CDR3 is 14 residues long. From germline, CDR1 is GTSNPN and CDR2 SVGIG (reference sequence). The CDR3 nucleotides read TGTGCCTGGGTGACAGGACCTACGTACAATGAGCAGTTCTTC. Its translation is CAWVTGPTYNEQFF.

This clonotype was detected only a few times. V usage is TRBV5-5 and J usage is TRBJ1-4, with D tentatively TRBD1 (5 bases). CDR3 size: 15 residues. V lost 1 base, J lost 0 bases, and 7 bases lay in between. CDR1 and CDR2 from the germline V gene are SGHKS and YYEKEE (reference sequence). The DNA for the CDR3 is TGTGCCAGCAGCTTGCGGGGGGCAACTAATGAAAAACTGTTTTTT. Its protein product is CASSLRGATNEKLFF.